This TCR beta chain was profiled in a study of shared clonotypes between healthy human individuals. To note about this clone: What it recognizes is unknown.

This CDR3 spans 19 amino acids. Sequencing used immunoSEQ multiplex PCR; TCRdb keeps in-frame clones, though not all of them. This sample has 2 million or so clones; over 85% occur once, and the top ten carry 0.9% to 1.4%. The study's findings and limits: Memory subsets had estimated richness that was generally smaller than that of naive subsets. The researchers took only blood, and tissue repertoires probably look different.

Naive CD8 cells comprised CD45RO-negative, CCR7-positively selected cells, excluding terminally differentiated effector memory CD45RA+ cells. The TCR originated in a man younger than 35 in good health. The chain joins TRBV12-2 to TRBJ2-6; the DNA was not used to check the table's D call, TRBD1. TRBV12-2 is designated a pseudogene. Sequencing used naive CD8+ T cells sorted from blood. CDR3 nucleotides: TGTGCAAGTCGCTTAGCGAGTGGTAACAGGTACTCTGGGGCCAACGTCCTGACTTTC. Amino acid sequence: CASRLASGNRYSGANVLTF.